Reported below is one T cell receptor (beta chain). The antigen it recognizes is unknown. Within one base of it there is no much larger clone, and no base qualities were kept. The record originates from a study of blood T cell repertoires in COVID-19 (TCRdb year 2020). About the study as a whole: Samples from collaborators originated in the United States, Italy and Spain and spanned both the acute and convalescent phases of COVID-19. A de-identified subject ID, COVID-19 status, age in years and sex were almost always included in the sample metadata. The repertoires were made available in a free public database intended to serve as a resource for research on the immune response to SARS-CoV-2. Subjects who had been exposed to COVID-19, were actively infected with it, or had recovered from it provided the deeply sampled blood TCRbeta repertoires that made up the dataset. The material from the prospective study consisted of cDNA or gDNA derived from T cells, B-cell-depleted T cells, or PBMCs. Samples came from the ongoing ImmuneRACE study (first 160 participants) plus 1,254 subjects from 6 global collaborators. Where available, HLA class I and class II types were taken from metadata supplied by the sample provider and were not determined by assay-based typing.

Whole blood was collected in K2EDTA tubes by collaborating institutions according to the institutions' own protocols. For TCRbeta analysis, collaborators shipped samples as frozen whole blood, isolated PBMCs, or DNA extracted from either of those sample types. Taken from the germline V gene, the CDR1 and CDR2 loops are SGHAT and FQNNGV. V is reduced by 4 bases and J by 5 bases, leaving a spacing of 11 bases between them. Taken from cysteine to phenylalanine, the CDR3 has 13 residues. Just the 39-base CDR3 DNA is kept, in frame starting at base 1. Study-wide findings and limitations: The quantity of clinical and demographic metadata differed by source and by participant and was supplied without curation.

The immunoSEQ Assay, a bias-controlled multiplex PCR, was used to amplify TCRbeta CDR3 regions from genomic DNA. Turning to the authors' computational methods: Nucleated cell counts per sample were estimated from amplification of reference gene primers within the assay. Sequence reads were collapsed and filtered to measure the absolute abundance of every unique TCRbeta CDR3 rearrangement. For each sample, productive Simpson clonality was calculated as the square root of Simpson's diversity index over productive rearrangements. TCRdb took over this immuneACCESS table, retaining in-frame rearrangements with V and J assigned. Such tables are incomplete; in checked studies, under half of the missing clones stem from an unresolved V gene, and the remainder is unexplained. V, J and clone size reflect that table, while D and trimming were determined from the DNA. Within this sample are some 250,000 clones, with around 84% of them counted one time only. Around 7.3% of the sample is in the top ten clones.

Source material: peripheral blood. This TCR was recovered from a woman in her seventies with active or convalescent COVID-19. The chain couples TRBV11-2 to TRBJ1-1; the D gene is perhaps TRBD1, on 6 matching bases. The sequence in DNA is TGTGCCAGCAGCTCACAGGGAGGGACTGAAGCTTTCTTT. This sequence encodes CASSSQGGTEAFF.